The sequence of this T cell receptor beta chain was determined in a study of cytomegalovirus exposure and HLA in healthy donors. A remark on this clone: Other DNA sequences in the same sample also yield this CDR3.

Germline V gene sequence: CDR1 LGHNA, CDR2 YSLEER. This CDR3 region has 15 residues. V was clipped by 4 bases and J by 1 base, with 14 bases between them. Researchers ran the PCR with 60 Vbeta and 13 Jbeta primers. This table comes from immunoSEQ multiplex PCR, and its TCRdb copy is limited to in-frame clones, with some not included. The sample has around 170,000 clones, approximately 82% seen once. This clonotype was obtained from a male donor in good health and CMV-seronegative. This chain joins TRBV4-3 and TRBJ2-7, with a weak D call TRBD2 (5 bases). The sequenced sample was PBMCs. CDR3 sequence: CASSPQRTGSYEQYF. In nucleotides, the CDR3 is TGCGCCAGCAGCCCCCAAAGGACTGGTTCCTACGAGCAGTACTTC.